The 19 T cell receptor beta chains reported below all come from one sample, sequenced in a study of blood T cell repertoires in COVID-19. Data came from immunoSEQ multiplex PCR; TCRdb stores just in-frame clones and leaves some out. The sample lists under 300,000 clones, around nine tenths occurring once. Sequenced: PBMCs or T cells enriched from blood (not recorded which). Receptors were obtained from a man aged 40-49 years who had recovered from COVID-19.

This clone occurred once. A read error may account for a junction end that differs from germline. Here the CDR3 DNA reads TGTGCCAGCAGTGCAAGGACAGGGGTCTCTGGAAACACCACATATTTT. This sequence encodes CASSARTGVSGNTTYF. V gene TRBV27 combines with J gene TRBJ1-3, with TRBD1 matching 9 bases. CDR3 size: 16 residues. Germline V gene data show CDR1 as MNHEY and CDR2 as SMNVEV (reference sequence).

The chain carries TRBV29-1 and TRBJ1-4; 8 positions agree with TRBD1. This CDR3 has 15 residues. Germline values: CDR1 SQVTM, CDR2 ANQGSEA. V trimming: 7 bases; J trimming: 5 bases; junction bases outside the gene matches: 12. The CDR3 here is CSASPRQGSNEKLFF. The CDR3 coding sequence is TGCAGCGCCAGCCCACGACAGGGGTCGAATGAAAAACTGTTTTTT.

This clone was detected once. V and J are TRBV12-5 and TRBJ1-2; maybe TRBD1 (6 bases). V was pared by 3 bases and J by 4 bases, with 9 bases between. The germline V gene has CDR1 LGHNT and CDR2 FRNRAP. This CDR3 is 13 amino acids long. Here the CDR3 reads CASGFGQSYGYTF. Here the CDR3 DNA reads TGTGCTAGTGGTTTTGGACAGAGCTATGGCTACACCTTC. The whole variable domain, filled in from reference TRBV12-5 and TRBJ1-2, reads DARVTQTPRHKVTEMGQEVTMRCQPILGHNTVFWYRQTMMQGLELLAYFRNRAPLDDSGMPKDRFSAEMPDATLATLKIQPSEPRDSAVYFCASGFGQSYGYTFGSGTRLTVV.

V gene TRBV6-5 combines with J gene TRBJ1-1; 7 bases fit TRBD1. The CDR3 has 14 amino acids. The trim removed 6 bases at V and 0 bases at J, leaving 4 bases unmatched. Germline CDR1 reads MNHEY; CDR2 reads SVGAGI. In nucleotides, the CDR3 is TGTGCCAGCAGGTCGACAGGGATGAACACTGAAGCTTTCTTT. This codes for CASRSTGMNTEAFF.

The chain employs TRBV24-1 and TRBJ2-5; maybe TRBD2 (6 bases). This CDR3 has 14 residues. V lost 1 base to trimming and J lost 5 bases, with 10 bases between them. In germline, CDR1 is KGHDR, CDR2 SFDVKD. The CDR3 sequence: CATSDLAGEETQYF. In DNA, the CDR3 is TGTGCCACCAGTGATTTAGCGGGCGAGGAGACCCAGTACTTC.

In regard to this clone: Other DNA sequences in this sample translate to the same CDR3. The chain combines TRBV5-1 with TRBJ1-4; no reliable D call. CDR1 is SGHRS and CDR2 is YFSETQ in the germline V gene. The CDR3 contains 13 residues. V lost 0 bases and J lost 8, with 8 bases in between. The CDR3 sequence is CASSLGIREKLFF. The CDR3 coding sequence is TGCGCCAGCAGCTTGGGAATCAGAGAAAAACTGTTTTTT.

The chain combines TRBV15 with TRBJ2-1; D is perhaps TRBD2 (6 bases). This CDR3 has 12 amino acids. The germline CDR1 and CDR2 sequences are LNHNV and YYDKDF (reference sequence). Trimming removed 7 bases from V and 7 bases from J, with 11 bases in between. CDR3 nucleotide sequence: TGTGCCACCAAGGCCCGGGGGAATGAGCAGTTCTTC. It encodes CATKARGNEQFF.

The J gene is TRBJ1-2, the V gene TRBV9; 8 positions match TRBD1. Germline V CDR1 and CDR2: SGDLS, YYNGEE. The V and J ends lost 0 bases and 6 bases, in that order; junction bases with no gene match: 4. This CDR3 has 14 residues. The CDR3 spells CASSVDNRGDGYTF. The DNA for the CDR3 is TGTGCCAGCAGCGTAGACAACAGGGGGGATGGCTACACCTTC.

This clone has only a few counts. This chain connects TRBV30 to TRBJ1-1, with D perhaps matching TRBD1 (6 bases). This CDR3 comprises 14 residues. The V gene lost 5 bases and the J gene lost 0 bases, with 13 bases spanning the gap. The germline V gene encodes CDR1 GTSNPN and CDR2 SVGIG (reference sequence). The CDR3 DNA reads TGTGCCTGGGTCCGGACAGATATGAACACTGAAGCTTTCTTT. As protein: CAWVRTDMNTEAFF.

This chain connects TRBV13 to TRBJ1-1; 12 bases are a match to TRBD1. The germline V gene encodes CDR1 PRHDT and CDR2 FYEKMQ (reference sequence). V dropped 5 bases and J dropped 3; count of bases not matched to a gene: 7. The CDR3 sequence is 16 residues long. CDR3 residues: CASSSDGTGGYTEAFF. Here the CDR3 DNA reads TGTGCCAGCAGCAGTGACGGGACAGGGGGCTACACTGAAGCTTTCTTT.

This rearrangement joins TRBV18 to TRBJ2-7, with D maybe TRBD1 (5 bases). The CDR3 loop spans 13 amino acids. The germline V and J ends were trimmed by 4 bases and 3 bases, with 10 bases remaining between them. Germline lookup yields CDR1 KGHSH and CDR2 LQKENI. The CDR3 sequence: CASSLAGNYEQYF. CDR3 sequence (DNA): TGTGCCAGCTCACTTGCAGGGAACTACGAGCAGTACTTC.

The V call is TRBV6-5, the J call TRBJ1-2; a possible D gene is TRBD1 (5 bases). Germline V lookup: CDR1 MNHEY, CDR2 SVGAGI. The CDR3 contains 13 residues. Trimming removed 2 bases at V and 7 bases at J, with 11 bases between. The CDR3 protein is CASSYGALLGYTF. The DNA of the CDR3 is TGTGCCAGCAGTTACGGGGCCCTCCTTGGCTACACCTTC.

CDR3 region: CASSLYYTQYF. CDR3 DNA: TGTGCCAGCAGTTTATACTATACGCAGTATTTT. This chain links TRBV6-5 with TRBJ2-3; unclear D gene. This CDR3 contains 11 residues. Trimming stripped 4 bases from V and 7 bases from J, with 6 bases between. In germline, CDR1 is MNHEY, CDR2 SVGAGI.

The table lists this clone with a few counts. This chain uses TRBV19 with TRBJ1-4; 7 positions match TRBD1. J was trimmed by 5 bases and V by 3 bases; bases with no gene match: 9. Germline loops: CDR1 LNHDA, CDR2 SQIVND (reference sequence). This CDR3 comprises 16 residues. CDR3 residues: CASSIRTGARNEKLFF. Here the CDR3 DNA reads TGTGCCAGTAGTATCAGGACAGGCGCTCGGAATGAAAAACTGTTTTTT.

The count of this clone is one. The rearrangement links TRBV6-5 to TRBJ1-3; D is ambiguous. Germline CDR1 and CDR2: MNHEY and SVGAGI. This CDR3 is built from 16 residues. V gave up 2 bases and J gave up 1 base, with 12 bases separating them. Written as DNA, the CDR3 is TGTGCCAGCAGTTACACCCCTCCGGTATCTGGAAACACCATATATTTT. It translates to CASSYTPPVSGNTIYF.

The CDR3 reads CASSLVGASDEQYF. The CDR3 bases are TGCGCCAGCAGCTTGGTAGGGGCTAGCGACGAGCAGTACTTC. The chain links TRBV5-1 to TRBJ2-7; D is possibly TRBD2 (6 bases). Germline CDR1 is SGHRS and CDR2 is YFSETQ. The ends were cut back, 0 bases at V and 5 bases at J, with 12 bases in the middle. The CDR3 contains 14 residues.

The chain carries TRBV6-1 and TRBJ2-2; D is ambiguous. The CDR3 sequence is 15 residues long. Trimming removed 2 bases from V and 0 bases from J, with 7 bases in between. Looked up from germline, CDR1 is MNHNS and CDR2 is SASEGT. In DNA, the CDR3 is TGTGCCAGCAGTGAAATGCAGGCGAACACCGGGGAGCTGTTTTTT. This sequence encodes CASSEMQANTGELFF.

The CDR3 is CASRSTGGSQPQHF. CDR3 nucleotides: TGTGCCAGCAGGAGTACAGGGGGCAGTCAGCCCCAGCATTTT. The V and J genes are TRBV28 and TRBJ1-5; the match to TRBD1 covers 9 bases. The CDR3 runs 14 residues. Unmatched junction bases numbered 6, after V lost 6 bases and J lost 6 bases. Germline CDR1 reads MDHEN; CDR2 reads SYDVKM.

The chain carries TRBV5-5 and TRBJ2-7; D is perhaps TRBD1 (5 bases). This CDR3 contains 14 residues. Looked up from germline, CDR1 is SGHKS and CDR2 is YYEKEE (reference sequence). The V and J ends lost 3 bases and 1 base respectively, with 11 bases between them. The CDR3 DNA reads TGTGCCAGCAGCTCACCGGACAAATCCTACGAGCAGTACTTC. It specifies CASSSPDKSYEQYF.